These 10 T cell receptor beta chains were sequenced from one sample in a study of blood T cell repertoires in COVID-19. TCRdb's table, derived via immunoSEQ multiplex PCR, lists solely in-frame clones and lacks some. The sample includes roughly 70,000 clones, 87% of them seen just once. Specimen: peripheral blood. Source of these receptors: a man aged 50-60 years with active COVID-19.

The chain uses TRBV19 and TRBJ2-7, with D possibly being TRBD2 (5 bases). Looked up from germline, CDR1 is LNHDA and CDR2 is SQIVND (reference sequence). The CDR3 is made up of 14 amino acids. V was clipped by 2 bases and J by 2 bases, with 10 bases between them. CDR3: CASSITGSAYEQYF. The CDR3 bases are TGTGCCAGTAGTATAACGGGGTCTGCCTACGAGCAGTACTTC.

The chain carries TRBV2 and TRBJ1-2, with D tentatively TRBD1 (6 bases). With 2 bases removed from V and 6 bases from J, the gap between germline ends came to 7 bases. There are 12 residues in the CDR3. From germline, CDR1 is SNHLY and CDR2 FYNNEI. CDR3 region: CASSERGNGYTF. The CDR3 DNA follows: TGTGCCAGCAGTGAAAGGGGGAATGGCTACACCTTC.

The chain's CDR3 is CASSVDSRAYTEAFF. DNA for the CDR3: TGTGCCAGCAGCGTAGACTCGCGAGCGTACACTGAAGCTTTCTTT. The gene calls are TRBV9 and TRBJ1-1; D ambiguous. The length of the CDR3 is 15 residues. Between the trimmed V and J ends, which lost 0 bases and 3 bases, there was a span of 12 bases. The germline gives CDR1 SGDLS, CDR2 YYNGEE.

The rearrangement joins TRBV11-2 to TRBJ1-1; possible D gene TRBD1, 5 bases. V lost 5 bases and J lost 3, with 10 bases in between. The V gene's germline CDR1 is SGHAT and CDR2 FQNNGV. CDR3 length: 13 amino acids. Written as DNA, the CDR3 is TGTGCCAGCAGCCTTGACAGCTACACTGAAGCTTTCTTT. Translation gives CASSLDSYTEAFF. The whole variable domain, filled in from reference TRBV11-2 and TRBJ1-1, reads EAGVAQSPRYKIIEKRQSVAFWCNPISGHATLYWYQQILGQGPKLLIQFQNNGVVDDSQLPKDRFSAERLKGVDSTLKIQPAKLEDSAVYLCASSLDSYTEAFFGQGTRLTVV.

The chain couples TRBV6-5 to TRBJ1-5; tentative D call: TRBD1 (6 bases). The CDR3 runs to 15 residues. Germline V CDR1 and CDR2: MNHEY, SVGAGI. Trimming cost V 7 bases and J 2 bases, with 15 bases left between them. The CDR3 DNA sequence: TGTGCCAGCATGAGGGGACACGCCGGCAATCAGCCCCAGCATTTT. Translating gives CASMRGHAGNQPQHF.

Only a few counts were recorded for this clone. The chain links TRBV5-1 to TRBJ2-1; D gene unclear. V was clipped by 0 bases and J by 6 bases, with 10 bases between them. The CDR3 contains 14 residues. Germline CDR1 and CDR2: SGHRS and YFSETQ. In DNA form, the CDR3 reads TGCGCCAGCAGCTTGGGGGCCAGGCCCAATGAGCAGTTCTTC. Translating it yields CASSLGARPNEQFF.

The chain is built from TRBV7-9 and TRBJ2-3, with D possibly TRBD1 on 6 matching bases. Germline V gene lookup returns CDR1 SEHNR and CDR2 FQNEAQ (reference sequence). V was clipped by 5 bases and J by 8 bases, with 17 bases between them. The CDR3 is 14 residues long. CDR3 coding DNA: TGTGCCAGCAGCCAACTAGGGGGAGATCGTACGCAGTATTTT. The encoded protein is CASSQLGGDRTQYF.

This clone was counted once. The genes are TRBV6-6 and TRBJ2-2; 8 nucleotides align to TRBD1. Trimming cost V 6 bases and J 5 bases; bases outside gene matches: 5. Per germline, CDR1 MNHNY and CDR2 SVGAGI (reference sequence). This CDR3 is 14 amino acids long. The DNA for the CDR3 is TGTGCCAGCAGGGACAGGGTAGGGACCGGGGAGCTGTTTTTT. Amino acids: CASRDRVGTGELFF.

This chain joins TRBV14 and TRBJ1-2; the match to TRBD1 covers 8 bases. The length of the CDR3 is 13 residues. Trimming took 3 bases from V and 7 from J; bases not matched to a gene: 4. The germline V gene has CDR1 SGHDN and CDR2 FVKESK. CDR3 sequence: CASSHRQGTGYTF. In nucleotides, the CDR3 is TGTGCCAGCAGCCACAGACAGGGGACTGGCTACACCTTC.

The chain couples TRBV7-2 to TRBJ2-5; maybe TRBD1 (7 bases). V was cut by 5 bases and J by 9 bases, with 22 bases left in between. This CDR3 has 15 amino acids. Germline CDR1 is SGHTA and CDR2 is FQGNSA. CDR3 sequence: CASSPTGQARGAQYF. CDR3 in DNA: TGTGCCAGCAGCCCAACCGGACAGGCCCGCGGGGCCCAGTACTTC.